The T cell receptor (beta chain) described here comes from a study of CD8 T cells in Susac syndrome. CDR1 is SGDLS and CDR2 is YYNGEE in the germline V gene. Trimming took off 0 bases at V and 4 bases at J, with 17 bases between the two ends. This CDR3 has 16 amino acids. This clonotype appeared a single time. When the RNA was reverse transcribed, random hexamers were used with an input of about 0.5 to 1 ug. One entry per CDR3 protein, called by TCRdb with MiXCR from the immunoSEQ multiplex PCR reads. This sample carries just over 300,000 distinct CDR3 sequences, roughly 94% of them seen once, and the ten largest clones take over 0.05%.

This TCR came from a human donor with multiple sclerosis. Material: CD4+ T cells from PBMCs. The rearrangement joins TRBV9 to TRBJ2-7; D is possibly TRBD2 (6 bases). CDR3 DNA sequence: TGTGCCAGCAGCGTAGGGGCCGGAGGGATCGAGTACGAGCAGTACTTC. This encodes CASSVGAGGIEYEQYF.